The 29 T cell receptor beta chains in this list originate from one sample, sequenced in a study of cytomegalovirus exposure and HLA in healthy donors. The primer mix had 60 Vbeta and 13 Jbeta primers. The assay was immunoSEQ multiplex PCR, and TCRdb's table has in-frame clones only and misses some. Of some 190,000 clones in the sample, about three quarters were seen once. The sequenced sample was PBMCs. The receptors were gathered from a man younger than 35 in good health and CMV-seronegative.

V and J are TRBV6-5 and TRBJ2-7; the D gene is possibly TRBD1 (5 bases). Germline V lookup: CDR1 MNHEY, CDR2 SVGAGI. The V end lost 0 bases, the J end lost 12 bases, and 12 bases lay between the germline ends. The CDR3 is 12 residues long. This CDR3 reads CASSYSLQEWYF. The CDR3 bases are TGTGCCAGCAGTTACTCTCTACAGGAGTGGTACTTC.

The CDR3 spells CASIPDRAEETQYF. As DNA, the CDR3 is TGTGCCAGCATCCCTGACAGGGCGGAGGAGACCCAGTACTTC. This chain uses TRBV25-1 with TRBJ2-5; 7 bases align to TRBD1. Germline lookup yields CDR1 MGHDK and CDR2 SYGVNS. Losses at the gene ends were 7 bases for V and 5 bases for J; bases not matched to a gene: 10. This CDR3 contains 14 residues.

The V gene is TRBV9, the J gene TRBJ1-2; maybe TRBD1 (5 bases). V gave up 7 bases and J gave up 4 bases, with 14 bases separating them. Germline CDR1 and CDR2: SGDLS and YYNGEE. The CDR3 spans 13 residues. CDR3 in DNA: TGTGCCAGCCGGGGGGGAGTTACCTATGGCTACACCTTC. Protein: CASRGGVTYGYTF.

The rearrangement uses TRBV19 and TRBJ1-3; 7 nucleotides match TRBD1. The CDR3 loop spans 14 amino acids. V dropped 5 bases and J dropped 3; count of bases not matched to a gene: 4. Looked up from germline, CDR1 is LNHDA and CDR2 is SQIVND (reference sequence). The CDR3 loop reads CASSSGTVGNTIYF. The CDR3 nucleotides read TGTGCCAGTAGTTCGGGGACAGTTGGAAACACCATATATTTT.

The genes are TRBV9 and TRBJ1-2, with TRBD1 as a possible D gene (6 bases). The V end lost 5 bases, the J end lost 5 bases, and 16 bases lay between the germline ends. This CDR3 has 14 amino acids. CDR1 is SGDLS and CDR2 is YYNGEE in the germline V gene. The CDR3 bases are TGTGCCAGCAGGGGGGCCCGGGACCTTTATGGCTACACCTTC. Translation: CASRGARDLYGYTF. The full variable domain, completed using reference TRBV9 and TRBJ1-2, is DSGVTQTPKHLITATGQRVTLRCSPRSGDLSVYWYQQSLDQGLQFLIQYYNGEERAKGNILERFSAQQFPDLHSELNLSSLELGDSALYFCASRGARDLYGYTFGSGTRLTVV.

This chain links TRBV28 with TRBJ1-2; 10 bases are a match to TRBD1. Germline values: CDR1 MDHEN, CDR2 SYDVKM. This CDR3 contains 13 residues. With 6 bases clipped from V and 7 bases from J, the junction kept 5 bases outside the gene matches. For the CDR3, the DNA is TGTGCCAGCAGCCTCGGGACAGGGGTTGGCTACACCTTC. Translated, it gives CASSLGTGVGYTF.

The chain is built from TRBV27 and TRBJ2-2, with 11 positions matching TRBD2. Trimming at V came to 0 bases and at J to 2 bases, leaving 17 bases not matched to a gene. CDR1 is MNHEY, CDR2 SMNVEV, per germline (reference sequence). The CDR3 runs to 22 residues. The CDR3 loop reads CASSLSRLGLAGGTTNTGELFF. CDR3 nucleotide sequence: TGTGCCAGCAGTTTATCGAGGCTCGGGCTAGCGGGAGGAACGACAAACACCGGGGAGCTGTTTTTT.

The CDR3 loop is CASSPQSGLAGVGTGELFF. CDR3 DNA: TGTGCCAGCAGTCCACAATCCGGACTAGCGGGAGTTGGTACCGGGGAGCTGTTTTTT. The rearrangement joins TRBV28 to TRBJ2-2; 13 bases align to TRBD2. Trimming cost V 5 bases and J 5 bases; bases outside gene matches: 14. Germline CDR1 MDHEN, CDR2 SYDVKM. This CDR3 is 19 amino acids long.

Comment on this clone: Relative to the germline gene, one junction end is altered; a read error may explain this. The chain combines TRBV7-2 with TRBJ2-2, with D possibly being TRBD2 (5 bases). The CDR3 has 14 amino acids. Looked up from germline, CDR1 is SGHTA and CDR2 is FQGNSA. CDR3 in amino acids: CASSFVQFAGELLF. In nucleotides, the CDR3 is TGTGCCAGCAGCTTTGTACAGTTTGCCGGGGAGCTGCTTTTT.

This sequence joins TRBV7-2 and TRBJ2-3; tentative D call: TRBD2 (6 bases). Germline CDR1 and CDR2: SGHTA and FQGNSA. Between the trimmed V and J ends, which lost 2 bases and 2 bases, there was a span of 14 bases. The CDR3 contains 16 residues. CDR3: CASSLSRDWFTDTQYF. CDR3 DNA: TGTGCCAGCAGCTTATCCCGGGACTGGTTCACAGATACGCAGTATTTT.

The rearrangement uses TRBV19 and TRBJ2-6, with 8 bases matching TRBD1. This CDR3 region has 18 residues. CDR1 LNHDA and CDR2 SQIVND come from the germline V gene (reference sequence). J gave up 0 bases and V 5 bases, and 9 bases lay outside the gene matches. CDR3 bases: TGTGCCAGTAGTGGAGCGGACAGGGCCACCTCTGGGGCCAACGTCCTGACTTTC. It is translated as CASSGADRATSGANVLTF.

This rearrangement joins TRBV4-1 to TRBJ1-5; D gene ambiguous. The ends were cut back, 1 base at V and 6 bases at J, with 16 bases in the middle. The CDR3 spans 16 residues. In germline, CDR1 is MGHRA, CDR2 YSYEKL. CDR3: CASSQVWEIGVQPQHF. In DNA, the CDR3 is TGCGCCAGCAGCCAAGTGTGGGAAATCGGGGTTCAGCCCCAGCATTTT.

The rearrangement links TRBV19 to TRBJ1-1; 7 bases agree with TRBD1. CDR3 length: 12 amino acids. Germline trimming cut 7 bases from V and 7 bases from J; bases unmatched to any gene: 6. CDR1 and CDR2 from the germline V gene are LNHDA and SQIVND (reference sequence). CDR3 sequence: CASMTGMGEAFF. CDR3 sequence (DNA): TGTGCCAGTATGACAGGGATGGGTGAAGCTTTCTTT.

This clone appeared once. The CDR3 protein is CASSSVTYEQYF. As DNA, the CDR3 is TGTGCCAGCAGTTCAGTAACCTACGAGCAGTACTTC. The genes are TRBV28 and TRBJ2-7; D is uncertain. V shed 4 bases and J shed 2 bases, with 6 bases lying between them. Germline V lookup: CDR1 MDHEN, CDR2 SYDVKM. The CDR3 spans 12 residues.

This clone occurred a few times. The V and J genes are TRBV2 and TRBJ2-6; D not certain. The CDR3 is 13 residues long. Germline V CDR1 and CDR2: SNHLY, FYNNEI. Trimming pared 10 bases from V and 1 base from J, leaving 8 bases between. The CDR3 protein is CATRWSGANVLTF. As DNA, the CDR3 is TGTGCCACCCGGTGGTCTGGGGCCAACGTCCTGACTTTC. Together with reference TRBV2 and TRBJ2-6, the CDR3 gives the full variable domain: EPEVTQTPSHQVTQMGQEVILRCVPISNHLYFYWYRQILGQKVEFLVSFYNNEISEKSEIFDDQFSVERPDGSNFTLKIRSTKLEDSAMYFCATRWSGANVLTFGAGSRLTVL.

CDR3 nucleotide sequence: TGTGCCAGCTCTCCAGCGGGAGGCGGCTCCTACGAGCAGTACTTC. It translates to CASSPAGGGSYEQYF. The gene calls are TRBV18 and TRBJ2-7; 9 nucleotides agree with TRBD2. The CDR3 totals 15 residues. Losses at the gene ends were 6 bases for V and 0 bases for J; bases not matched to a gene: 6. Germline V CDR1 and CDR2: KGHSH, LQKENI.

The chain combines TRBV5-1 with TRBJ1-1; D gene uncertain. V dropped 4 bases and J dropped 1 base, with 8 bases sitting between them. The germline V gene has CDR1 SGHRS and CDR2 YFSETQ. This CDR3 is built from 13 residues. The CDR3 DNA sequence: TGCGCCAGCAGCCCTCTGGCGAACACTGAAGCTTTCTTT. Its translation is CASSPLANTEAFF.

The V and J genes are TRBV7-9 and TRBJ2-1; the D gene is possibly TRBD2 (5 bases). From germline, CDR1 is SEHNR and CDR2 FQNEAQ (reference sequence). Deletions cut 3 bases from V and 6 bases from J, with 9 bases between. CDR3 size: 13 residues. The CDR3 sequence is CASSLSGVNEQFF. The CDR3 nucleotides are TGTGCCAGCAGCTTGTCCGGGGTCAATGAGCAGTTCTTC. Full variable domain (outside the CDR3, taken from reference TRBV7-9 and TRBJ2-1): DTGVSQNPRHKITKRGQNVTFRCDPISEHNRLYWYRQTLGQGPEFLTYFQNEAQLEKSRLLSDRFSAERPKGSFSTLEIQRTEQGDSAMYLCASSLSGVNEQFFGPGTRLTVL.

This chain joins TRBV29-1 and TRBJ2-7; 7 bases are shared with TRBD1. CDR3 length: 12 residues. Per the germline V gene, CDR1 is SQVTM and CDR2 is ANQGSEA. V shed 4 bases and J 5 bases; nucleotides not matched to a gene: 5. CDR3 DNA: TGCAGCGTTGGTGAGGGGGCGAACGAGCAGTACTTC. It codes for CSVGEGANEQYF.

Only one count was recorded for this clone. This rearrangement joins TRBV5-1 to TRBJ2-7; 12 bases align to TRBD2. The germline gives CDR1 SGHRS, CDR2 YFSETQ. CDR3 length: 14 amino acids. Trimming removed 7 bases from V and 0 bases from J; junction bases left unmatched: 2. The CDR3: CASRLAGDSYEQYF. CDR3 in DNA: TGCGCCAGCCGACTAGCGGGGGACTCCTACGAGCAGTACTTC.

The V and J genes are TRBV15 and TRBJ1-1; D might be TRBD1 (6 bases). CDR1 and CDR2 from the germline V gene are LNHNV and YYDKDF (reference sequence). Between the trimmed V and J ends, which lost 1 base and 4 bases, there was a span of 10 bases. This CDR3 is 14 amino acids long. The CDR3 here is CATSRAQGGTEAFF. Here the CDR3 DNA reads TGTGCCACCAGCAGAGCACAGGGCGGCACTGAAGCTTTCTTT. Variable domain in full (rest from reference TRBV15 and TRBJ1-1): DAMVIQNPRYQVTQFGKPVTLSCSQTLNHNVMYWYQQKSSQAPKLLFHYYDKDFNNEADTPDNFQSRRPNTSFCFLDIRSPGLGDTAMYLCATSRAQGGTEAFFGQGTRLTVV.

This CDR3 reads CASSYRGMKQETQYF. CDR3 DNA sequence: TGCGCCAGCAGCTATAGAGGGATGAAGCAAGAGACCCAGTACTTC. The chain uses TRBV5-1 and TRBJ2-5; possibly TRBD2 for D (5 bases). Germline V CDR1 and CDR2: SGHRS, YFSETQ. Trimming removed 3 bases from V and 2 bases from J, with 14 bases in between. There are 15 residues in the CDR3.

CDR3 DNA sequence: TGTGCCAGTACCCGGGACAGGGGCCCTGAAGCTTTCTTT. It encodes CASTRDRGPEAFF. The rearrangement joins TRBV2 to TRBJ1-1; TRBD1 matches 10 bases. CDR1 is SNHLY and CDR2 is FYNNEI in the germline V gene. The CDR3 spans 13 residues. Germline trimming cut 9 bases from V and 6 bases from J; bases unmatched to any gene: 7.

A remark on this clone: Distinct nucleotide sequences in the sample also encode this CDR3. The rearrangement links TRBV28 to TRBJ1-1; possibly TRBD1 for D (5 bases). The length of the CDR3 is 16 residues. The germline gives CDR1 MDHEN, CDR2 SYDVKM. The V and J ends lost 3 bases and 1 base respectively, with 15 bases between them. This chain's CDR3 is CASSFVPTEPNTEAFF. Written as DNA, the CDR3 is TGTGCCAGCAGTTTCGTACCGACAGAACCGAACACTGAAGCTTTCTTT.

This clone came up a few times. The rearrangement joins TRBV9 to TRBJ2-7, with TRBD1 as a possible D gene (7 bases). Trimming pared 4 bases from V and 0 bases from J, leaving 17 bases between. Germline lookup yields CDR1 SGDLS and CDR2 YYNGEE. The length of the CDR3 is 16 residues. CDR3 region: CASSPFSRGDSYEQYF. Written as DNA, the CDR3 is TGTGCCAGCAGCCCCTTTAGCAGGGGGGACTCCTACGAGCAGTACTTC.

This sequence joins TRBV19 and TRBJ2-7; D call uncertain. This CDR3 has 13 residues. CDR1 LNHDA and CDR2 SQIVND come from the germline V gene (reference sequence). Trimming took off 1 base at V and 3 bases at J, with 7 bases between the two ends. In DNA form, the CDR3 reads TGTGCCAGTAGTATAGTAAACAGCTACGAGCAGTACTTC. Its protein is CASSIVNSYEQYF.

J is TRBJ2-2 and V is TRBV5-6, with D perhaps matching TRBD1 (6 bases). Germline lookup yields CDR1 SGHDT and CDR2 YYEEEE. The CDR3 length is 13 residues. The V gene lost 4 bases and the J gene lost 7 bases, with 11 bases spanning the gap. CDR3 DNA sequence: TGTGCCAGCAGCCAAACAGGGAGCGGGGAGCTGTTTTTT. Amino acids: CASSQTGSGELFF.

On this clone itself: Other DNA sequences of this sample code for an identical CDR3. This chain connects TRBV15 to TRBJ2-2, with 16 bases aligning to TRBD2. Germline trimming cut 10 bases from V and 5 bases from J; bases unmatched to any gene: 7. The CDR3 totals 16 residues. Germline lookup yields CDR1 LNHNV and CDR2 YYDKDF (reference sequence). CDR3 sequence: CAIGTSGGARTGELFF. DNA of the CDR3: TGTGCCATCGGGACTAGCGGGGGGGCTAGAACCGGGGAGCTGTTTTTT.

V usage is TRBV5-1 and J usage is TRBJ1-1, with D perhaps TRBD1 (6 bases). The germline V gene has CDR1 SGHRS and CDR2 YFSETQ. V was clipped by 0 bases and J by 0 bases, with 12 bases between them. The CDR3 spans 16 residues. The CDR3 sequence is CASSLEAGVVNTEAFF. CDR3 nucleotides: TGCGCCAGCAGCTTGGAGGCAGGGGTCGTGAACACTGAAGCTTTCTTT. The variable domain in full, with the rest retrieved from reference TRBV5-1 and TRBJ1-1, is KAGVTQTPRYLIKTRGQQVTLSCSPISGHRSVSWYQQTPGQGLQFLFEYFSETQRNKGNFPGRFSGRQFSNSRSEMNVSTLELGDSALYLCASSLEAGVVNTEAFFGQGTRLTVV.